Following are 28 T cell receptor beta chains from one sample sequenced in a study of blood T cell repertoires in COVID-19. Generated by immunoSEQ multiplex PCR, the TCRdb table keeps only in-frame clones and is missing some. This table has 50,000 to 55,000 clones, approximately 87% appearing once. The sequenced sample was peripheral blood. The receptors were gathered from a man aged 50 to 60 with acute or convalescent COVID-19.

The chain couples TRBV19 to TRBJ1-1; no clear D gene. V lost 0 bases and J 1 base, leaving 6 bases between the germline ends. The CDR3 loop spans 14 amino acids. Germline assignment: CDR1 LNHDA and CDR2 SQIVND (reference sequence). This chain's CDR3 is CASSIDLRNTEAFF. The CDR3 DNA sequence: TGTGCCAGTAGTATAGATCTTAGGAACACTGAAGCTTTCTTT.

The chain links TRBV6-5 to TRBJ2-1; a possible D gene is TRBD1 (6 bases). Germline values: CDR1 MNHEY, CDR2 SVGAGI. Trimming removed 6 bases from V and 3 bases from J, with 6 bases in between. This CDR3 is 12 amino acids long. The CDR3 protein is CASRQGYNEQFF. DNA of the CDR3: TGTGCCAGCAGACAGGGCTACAATGAGCAGTTCTTC.

The chain links TRBV28 to TRBJ2-7, with D possibly being TRBD1 (5 bases). There are 15 residues in the CDR3. The ends were cut back, 6 bases at V and 3 bases at J, with 18 bases in the middle. CDR1 is MDHEN, CDR2 SYDVKM, per germline. CDR3 sequence reads: CASRPSRQTGYEQYF. CDR3 DNA sequence: TGTGCCAGCAGACCCAGCAGACAGACTGGCTACGAGCAGTACTTC.

This chain joins TRBV7-6 and TRBJ1-5; D ambiguous. The CDR3 loop spans 13 amino acids. The V and J ends lost 1 base and 4 bases respectively, with 5 bases between them. The germline gives CDR1 SGHVS, CDR2 FNYEAQ. Written as DNA, the CDR3 is TGTGCCAGCAGCTTAGGTACTAATCAGCCCCAGCATTTT. Translation: CASSLGTNQPQHF.

The chain carries TRBV19 and TRBJ1-1; D possibly corresponds to TRBD1 (5 bases). Trimming left V 0 bases short and J 13 bases short, with 18 bases between. This CDR3 has 14 residues. CDR1 is LNHDA and CDR2 is SQIVND in the germline V gene (reference sequence). CDR3 coding DNA: TGTGCCAGTAGTATAGATCGACAGTGGGGTGTGAATTTCTTT. This encodes CASSIDRQWGVNFF.

This clone turned up a few times. V usage is TRBV28 and J usage is TRBJ2-7; TRBD2 matches at 7 bases. This CDR3 is built from 14 residues. From germline, CDR1 is MDHEN and CDR2 SYDVKM. V lost 2 bases, J lost 1 base, and 2 bases stayed unmatched. The CDR3 region has the DNA TGTGCCAGCAGTTTAATGGGAGGGTCCTACGAGCAGTACTTC. Protein product: CASSLMGGSYEQYF.

V usage is TRBV7-9 and J usage is TRBJ2-5, with D perhaps TRBD2 (5 bases). Germline-derived CDR1 and CDR2 are SEHNR and FQNEAQ (reference sequence). The V end lost 4 bases, the J end lost 1 base, and 13 bases lay between the germline ends. The CDR3 spans 15 residues. The CDR3 spells CASSSRGSGQETQYF. The DNA for the CDR3 is TGTGCCAGCAGCTCACGTGGGAGTGGCCAAGAGACCCAGTACTTC.

The rearrangement joins TRBV5-1 to TRBJ2-7, with TRBD2 matching over 7 bases. The CDR3 covers 15 residues. Losses at the gene ends were 3 bases for V and 0 bases for J; bases not matched to a gene: 6. Looked up from germline, CDR1 is SGHRS and CDR2 is YFSETQ. The CDR3: CASSWGGVDSYEQYF. CDR3 in DNA: TGCGCCAGCAGCTGGGGAGGGGTCGACTCCTACGAGCAGTACTTC.

There are a few counts of this clone. The chain uses TRBV28 and TRBJ1-4, with 7 bases that match TRBD1. Germline CDR1 reads MDHEN; CDR2 reads SYDVKM. J gave up 8 bases and V 5 bases, and 14 bases lay outside the gene matches. The CDR3 extends over 16 amino acids. The CDR3 spells CASSGDRVVVREKLFF. For the CDR3, the DNA is TGTGCCAGCAGTGGAGACAGGGTGGTCGTTAGGGAAAAACTGTTTTTT.

The rearrangement joins TRBV9 to TRBJ2-5, with a tentative D call TRBD2 (7 bases). CDR3 length equals 14 residues. Germline-derived CDR1 and CDR2 are SGDLS and YYNGEE. V lost 1 base and J 2 bases, leaving 9 bases between the germline ends. The DNA for the CDR3 is TGTGCCAGCAGCGTAAGCGGGACACAAGAGACCCAGTACTTC. Residues: CASSVSGTQETQYF.

A few counts support this clone. The gene calls are TRBV5-8 and TRBJ2-1; TRBD1 is a possible D gene (6 bases). CDR3 length equals 15 residues. Looked up from germline, CDR1 is SGHTS and CDR2 is YDEGEE. V was clipped by 0 bases and J by 3 bases, with 10 bases between them. The CDR3 region has the DNA TGTGCCAGCAGCTTGGGCCAGGGGTACTACAATGAGCAGTTCTTC. This codes for CASSLGQGYYNEQFF. The variable domain in full, completed from reference TRBV5-8 and TRBJ2-1, reads EAGVTQSPTHLIKTRGQQATLRCSPISGHTSVYWYQQALGLGLQFLLWYDEGEERNRGNFPPRFSGRQFPNYSSELNVNALELEDSALYLCASSLGQGYYNEQFFGPGTRLTVL.

V and J are TRBV18 and TRBJ2-7; the match to TRBD1 covers 7 bases. CDR1 is KGHSH and CDR2 is LQKENI in the germline V gene. This CDR3 has 15 amino acids. With 2 bases clipped from V and 3 bases from J, the junction kept 7 bases outside the gene matches. CDR3 sequence reads: CASSPNRDSVYEQYF. The CDR3 DNA sequence: TGTGCCAGCTCACCAAACCGGGACAGTGTCTACGAGCAGTACTTC. The whole variable domain, remainder taken from reference TRBV18 and TRBJ2-7, is NAGVMQNPRHLVRRRGQEARLRCSPMKGHSHVYWYRQLPEEGLKFMVYLQKENIIDESGMPKERFSAEFPKEGPSILRIQQVVRGDSAAYFCASSPNRDSVYEQYFGPGTRLTVT.

V gene TRBV7-8 combines with J gene TRBJ2-2; the D gene is possibly TRBD2 (5 bases). CDR1 is SGHVS and CDR2 is FQNEAQ in the germline V gene. The CDR3 runs 15 residues. The V gene lost 8 bases and the J gene lost 4 bases, with 17 bases spanning the gap. The CDR3 DNA sequence: TGTGCCAGCCACAGCGGCGAGGGTGTCACCGGGGAGCTGTTTTTT. It translates to CASHSGEGVTGELFF.

The chain recombines TRBV5-4 with TRBJ2-5; 9 nucleotides align to TRBD2. Per germline, CDR1 SGHNT and CDR2 YYREEE (reference sequence). Losses at the gene ends were 0 bases for V and 3 bases for J; bases not matched to a gene: 0. This CDR3 has 14 residues. The CDR3 protein is CASSLASGEETQYF. CDR3 nucleotide sequence: TGTGCCAGCAGCTTGGCTAGCGGGGAAGAGACCCAGTACTTC.

This clone was detected only once. J is TRBJ2-7 and V is TRBV7-8; D might be TRBD2 (6 bases). The germline V and J ends were trimmed by 4 bases and 3 bases, with 13 bases remaining between them. Germline-derived CDR1 and CDR2 are SGHVS and FQNEAQ. CDR3 length equals 14 residues. The CDR3 spells CASSSTTGSYEQYF. CDR3 DNA: TGTGCCAGCAGCTCCACGACCGGGAGCTACGAGCAGTACTTC.

The rearrangement links TRBV30 to TRBJ1-6; 9 bases are a match to TRBD1. Unmatched junction bases numbered 14, after V lost 0 bases and J lost 14 bases. The length of the CDR3 is 16 residues. Per germline, CDR1 GTSNPN and CDR2 SVGIG (reference sequence). CDR3 residues: CAWSVQAGQGGATLHF. CDR3 DNA sequence: TGTGCCTGGAGTGTACAGGCGGGACAGGGTGGTGCAACCCTCCACTTT.

The chain has TRBV2 and TRBJ1-5; D unresolved. This CDR3 has 16 amino acids. Trimming cost V 4 bases and J 0 bases, with 13 bases left between them. From germline, CDR1 is SNHLY and CDR2 FYNNEI. DNA of the CDR3: TGTGCCAGCAGTGCTAGGTCAGCGAATAGCAATCAGCCCCAGCATTTT. Amino acids: CASSARSANSNQPQHF.

The DNA for the CDR3 is TGTGCCAGCAGCCTGGGACAGGCCATTTCGGTGACCCAGTACTTC. This codes for CASSLGQAISVTQYF. This rearrangement joins TRBV6-6 to TRBJ2-5, with 8 positions matching TRBD1. This CDR3 is 15 amino acids long. V was pared by 6 bases and J by 7 bases, with 13 bases of the junction left unmatched. From germline, CDR1 is MNHNY and CDR2 SVGAGI (reference sequence).

The chain employs TRBV15 and TRBJ2-5; TRBD2 matches 8 bases. Germline V gene sequence: CDR1 LNHNV, CDR2 YYDKDF (reference sequence). The CDR3 is 16 amino acids. The junction had 4 bases not matched to a gene; V was cut back by 0 bases and J by 1 base. The CDR3 DNA sequence: TGTGCCACCAGCAGAGATATGGGACTAGTCCAAGAGACCCAGTACTTC. Translation gives CATSRDMGLVQETQYF.

This chain links TRBV7-8 with TRBJ1-5; D gene uncertain. V gave up 2 bases and J gave up 5 bases, with 13 bases separating them. The CDR3 has 15 amino acids. The germline CDR1 and CDR2 sequences are SGHVS and FQNEAQ. The CDR3 reads CASSLMGQIYQPQHF. CDR3 bases: TGTGCCAGCAGCTTAATGGGCCAGATCTATCAGCCCCAGCATTTT.

The chain recombines TRBV28 with TRBJ1-2; 10 nucleotides agree with TRBD1. Germline V gene sequence: CDR1 MDHEN, CDR2 SYDVKM. J was trimmed by 8 bases and V by 6 bases; bases with no gene match: 6. The CDR3 is 13 amino acids. CDR3 sequence: CASSRGTGVGYTF. CDR3 bases: TGTGCCAGCAGCCGAGGGACAGGGGTCGGCTACACCTTC.

The chain joins TRBV11-3 to TRBJ2-7; D is unclear. Trimming shortened V by 4 bases and J by 6 bases, and 19 bases separated the two germline ends. Germline V gene sequence: CDR1 SGHNT, CDR2 YENEEA. The CDR3 runs 15 residues. Written as DNA, the CDR3 is TGTGCCAGCAGCTCCCACCGCGGAGTGTTCCGCGAGCAGTACTTC. This encodes CASSSHRGVFREQYF.

The rearrangement uses TRBV28 and TRBJ2-3, with 7 positions matching TRBD2. The V and J ends lost 7 bases and 1 base, in that order; junction bases with no gene match: 8. The CDR3 is made up of 15 amino acids. Per germline, CDR1 MDHEN and CDR2 SYDVKM. This CDR3 is CASTKRGSGTDTQYF. CDR3 nucleotide sequence: TGTGCCAGCACGAAGCGGGGATCTGGCACAGATACGCAGTATTTT.

The gene calls are TRBV2 and TRBJ2-7; 11 bases line up with TRBD2. CDR3 size: 14 residues. Germline values: CDR1 SNHLY, CDR2 FYNNEI. Trimming at V came to 5 bases and at J to 2 bases, leaving 2 bases not matched to a gene. The CDR3 DNA reads as TGTGCCAGCAGTAATAGCGGGAGGGCCTACGAGCAGTACTTC. Its translation is CASSNSGRAYEQYF.

This chain connects TRBV28 to TRBJ2-2; a weak D match, TRBD2 (6 bases). CDR1 is MDHEN, CDR2 SYDVKM, per germline. The CDR3 runs 14 residues. The ends were cut back, 4 bases at V and 4 bases at J, with 10 bases in the middle. CDR3 loop: CASSWDFPTGELFF. DNA of the CDR3: TGTGCCAGCAGTTGGGACTTCCCCACCGGGGAGCTGTTTTTT.

The chain recombines TRBV9 with TRBJ2-1, with 9 bases identical to TRBD1. CDR3 length equals 15 residues. V lost 3 bases to trimming and J lost 2 bases; unmatched junction nucleotides: 3. Germline V gives CDR1 SGDLS, CDR2 YYNGEE. The chain's CDR3 is CASSGGQGPYNEQFF. In DNA, the CDR3 is TGTGCCAGCAGCGGGGGACAGGGCCCCTACAATGAGCAGTTCTTC.

CDR3 sequence (DNA): TGTGCCAGCAGCCCAAGGACAGGGAAGTATGGCTACACCTTC. Its translation is CASSPRTGKYGYTF. The chain recombines TRBV11-2 with TRBJ1-2, with TRBD1 matching over 8 bases. Germline values: CDR1 SGHAT, CDR2 FQNNGV. V was pared by 5 bases and J by 5 bases, with 7 bases of the junction left unmatched. The CDR3 has 14 amino acids.

The sample holds a few counts of this clone. The chain recombines TRBV6-6 with TRBJ2-5; 9 bases line up with TRBD1. J gave up 4 bases and V 8 bases, and 5 bases lay outside the gene matches. CDR1 is MNHNY and CDR2 is SVGAGI in the germline V gene (reference sequence). The length of the CDR3 is 13 residues. CDR3 DNA sequence: TGTGCCAGCTGGGGGACAGGGTTAGAGACCCAGTACTTC. Its translation is CASWGTGLETQYF.